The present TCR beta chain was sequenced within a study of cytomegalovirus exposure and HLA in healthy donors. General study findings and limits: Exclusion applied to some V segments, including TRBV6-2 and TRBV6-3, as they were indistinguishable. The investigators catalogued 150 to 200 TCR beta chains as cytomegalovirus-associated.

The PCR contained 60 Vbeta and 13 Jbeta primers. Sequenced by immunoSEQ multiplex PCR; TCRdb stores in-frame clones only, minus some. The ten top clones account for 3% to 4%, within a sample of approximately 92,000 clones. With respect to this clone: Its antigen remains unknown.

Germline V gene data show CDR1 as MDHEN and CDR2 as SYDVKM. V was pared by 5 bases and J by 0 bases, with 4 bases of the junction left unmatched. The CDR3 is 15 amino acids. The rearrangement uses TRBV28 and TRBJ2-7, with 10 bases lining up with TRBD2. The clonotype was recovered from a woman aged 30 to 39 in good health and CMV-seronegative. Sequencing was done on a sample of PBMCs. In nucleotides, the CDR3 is TGTGCCAGCAGTACCTGGACTAGCGGCTCCTACGAGCAGTACTTC. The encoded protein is CASSTWTSGSYEQYF.